This T cell receptor (beta chain) originates from a study of metastatic and nonmetastatic thyroid tumors. Overall study context: Both malignant and benign thyroid patients supplied peripheral blood and tumor or nodule tissue samples, across which the repertoires of these patients were then compared.

Thyroid surgery was preceded by no treatment in any patient. This clone was seen repeatedly, ten times or more. What it binds is unknown. Original handling: To classify distant metastasis in papillary thyroid cancer, a model was built from CDR3 differences across clinicopathological groups. MiXCR re-clonotyped the PCR reads for TCRdb. It is TCRdb's table, rather than the study itself, that gives the V and J calls and clone size. The top ten hold around 9.6% of the sample, which has more than 40,000 clones, roughly 31% seen once. Study-level results: Benign nodules were reported to have significantly lower TCR beta diversity than malignant thyroid tumors, in blood and tumor.

There are 12 residues in the CDR3. V lost 2 bases, J lost 2 bases, and 7 bases lay in between. The germline CDR1 and CDR2 sequences are DFQATT and SNEGSKA (reference sequence). The sample was blood. This TCR was recovered from a male donor with papillary thyroid cancer or a benign thyroid nodule (not recorded which). Some clones in this sample may be carry-over from other donors' samples. The rearrangement joins TRBV20-1 to TRBJ2-7, with TRBD1 as a possible D gene (6 bases). CDR3 in amino acids: CSARTGTYEQYF. The CDR3 nucleotides read TGCAGTGCTAGAACAGGGACCTACGAGCAGTACTTC.